This is a list of T cell receptor beta chains from one sample in a study of blood T cell repertoires in COVID-19. Profiled with immunoSEQ multiplex PCR; TCRdb holds only in-frame clones, not every one. The table includes approximately 230,000 clones, approximately 90% detected once. The sequenced sample consisted of PBMCs or T cells enriched from blood (not recorded which). These receptors were obtained from a man between 35 and 55 years old who had recovered from COVID-19. Each CDR3 is given with its conserved first and last residue. A D gene is named only where the DNA matches it firmly. The size entry is marked missing in some rows and otherwise reads once, few, many or a size class.

cdr3_nt,cdr3_aa,j_call,d_call,clone_size,cdr3_length,v_call
TGTGCCAGCAGCCTTCTAGCGGACTCCTACAATGAGCAGTTCTTC,CASSLLADSYNEQFF,TRBJ2-1,TRBD2,-,15,TRBV28
TGTGCCAGCAGCTTAGAGGCTAGCGGAAGCTACGAGCAGTACTTC,CASSLEASGSYEQYF,TRBJ2-7,TRBD2,-,15,TRBV11-2
TGTGCCAGCAATTCGGGGGGGAAAAACACCGGGGAGCTGTTTTTT,CASNSGGKNTGELFF,TRBJ2-2,TRBD2,once,15,TRBV28
TGTGCCAGCAGTTTTCGACCCGGGACAGGGGTAGATCAGCCCCAGCATTTT,CASSFRPGTGVDQPQHF,TRBJ1-5,TRBD1,-,17,TRBV28
TGTGCCAGCAGCTCCCTCGCCAGGCGCCAATTTGAAGCTTTCTTT,CASSSLARRQFEAFF,TRBJ1-1,-,-,15,TRBV11-2
TGTGCCAGCAGCTGGGACAGGGACACTGAAGCTTTCTTT,CASSWDRDTEAFF,TRBJ1-1,TRBD1,-,13,TRBV7-3
TGCAGCGTTGAACTACAGAGCACAGATACGCAGTATTTT,CSVELQSTDTQYF,TRBJ2-3,-,-,13,TRBV29-1
TGTGCCTACCGCGGACATTTAGGGACTGGAAACACCATATATTTT,CAYRGHLGTGNTIYF,TRBJ1-3,-,-,15,TRBV30
TGTGCCAGCAGCTTAGCGGGGCTTGCAACTAATGAAAAACTGTTTTTT,CASSLAGLATNEKLFF,TRBJ1-4,-,-,16,TRBV7-9
TGTGCCAGCAGTCACACTAGCGGGGGGGCCAATGAGCAGTTCTTC,CASSHTSGGANEQFF,TRBJ2-1,TRBD2,few,15,TRBV9
TGTGCCAGCAGCCGGGGACTAGCGCCACTGTACGAGCAGTACTTC,CASSRGLAPLYEQYF,TRBJ2-7,TRBD2,few,15,TRBV2
TGTGCCAGCGCCTCTAGCGGGGGGACCGGGGAGCTGTTTTTT,CASASSGGTGELFF,TRBJ2-2,TRBD2,-,14,TRBV2
TGTGCCAGTAGAAAGACAGGGGGCGAAGGGACCCAGTACTTC,CASRKTGGEGTQYF,TRBJ2-5,TRBD1,-,14,TRBV19
TGTGCCAGCAGCCCACCGGGACTAGCGGACAATGAGCAGTTCTTC,CASSPPGLADNEQFF,TRBJ2-1,TRBD2,-,15,TRBV7-9
TGTGCCAGCAGTGAATTGAACAGGAACACTGAAGCTTTCTTT,CASSELNRNTEAFF,TRBJ1-1,-,few,14,TRBV6-4
TGTGCCACCCAGTCGGCGCAGGGCGACAATGAGCAGTTCTTC,CATQSAQGDNEQFF,TRBJ2-1,-,-,14,TRBV24-1
TGCGCCAGCAGCCAGTCCGGACTAGCGGGGGACGACAATGAGCAGTTCTTC,CASSQSGLAGDDNEQFF,TRBJ2-1,TRBD2,-,17,TRBV4-3
TGTGCCAGCCTCCTACTAGCGGGAGGCGAGAACACCGGGGAGCTGTTTTTT,CASLLLAGGENTGELFF,TRBJ2-2,TRBD2,-,17,TRBV28
TGTGCCAGCAGCCCTAGCGGCTACGAGCAGTACTTC,CASSPSGYEQYF,TRBJ2-7,TRBD2,-,12,TRBV28
TGTGCCAGCAGTGAATCAGCGGGGGGGTGGCAAGAGACCCAGTACTTC,CASSESAGGWQETQYF,TRBJ2-5,TRBD2,-,16,TRBV6-1
TGCGCCAGCAGCCAGTGGGCTAGCGGGGGGGCCGATATAGGTGAGCAGTTCTTC,CASSQWASGGADIGEQFF,TRBJ2-1,TRBD2,-,18,TRBV4-1
TGCGCCAGCAGCGTCGGGACAGGGGCATCGGGGGAGACCCAGTACTTC,CASSVGTGASGETQYF,TRBJ2-5,TRBD1,-,16,TRBV5-1
TGCGCCAGCAGCCAACCGCTAGCGGGGAACAATGAGCAGTTCTTC,CASSQPLAGNNEQFF,TRBJ2-1,TRBD2,-,15,TRBV4-1
TGTGCCAGCAGTTTGGGTAGCGGGAGCTTGAATGAGCAGTTCTTC,CASSLGSGSLNEQFF,TRBJ2-1,TRBD2,-,15,TRBV27
TGTGCCAGCAGCCCGAAACTAGCGGGGGGTAAGAACGAGCAGTACTTC,CASSPKLAGGKNEQYF,TRBJ2-7,TRBD2,-,16,TRBV7-8
TGTGCCAGCAGCTTAGATGGCAGGGGGCAAGAGACCCAGTACTTC,CASSLDGRGQETQYF,TRBJ2-5,TRBD1,-,15,TRBV7-8
TGTGCCAGCTCACTGCGACTAGCAACAGATACGCAGTATTTT,CASSLRLATDTQYF,TRBJ2-3,TRBD2,-,14,TRBV18
TGTGCCAGCAGCGTTAGCACGGGGTTTCAGCCCCAGCATTTT,CASSVSTGFQPQHF,TRBJ1-5,-,-,14,TRBV2
TGTGCCACCAGTGACCGGGACAGGGAGCAAGAGACCCAGTACTTC,CATSDRDREQETQYF,TRBJ2-5,TRBD1,-,15,TRBV24-1
TGTGCCAGCAGCCAAGGACTAGCGGCTGACGAGCAGTACTTC,CASSQGLAADEQYF,TRBJ2-7,TRBD2,-,14,TRBV3-1/TRBV3-2
TGTGCCAGCTCACCAGGGACAGGGGCCGCTGAAGCTTTCTTT,CASSPGTGAAEAFF,TRBJ1-1,TRBD1,-,14,TRBV18
TGTGCCAGCCAACAGGGGGCGTACACCTACGAGCAGTACTTC,CASQQGAYTYEQYF,TRBJ2-7,TRBD1,-,14,TRBV28
TGCAGCGTTGAAGAGACCCGCGGGGGCTACACCTTC,CSVEETRGGYTF,TRBJ1-2,-,-,12,TRBV29-1